The source of this T cell receptor beta chain is a study of blood T cells in healthy people across ages. About this clonotype: Antigen: not known.

A second PCR, run for about 7 to 11 cycles, used a sample-barcoded 5' primer plus a J-beta primer mix. The template-switch adaptor was a 5' adaptor with 12 random nucleotides. It tagged each cDNA molecule. TCRdb re-derived calls from the 5' RACE reads in MiXCR, one entry per CDR3 protein. Of hundreds of thousands of distinct CDR3 sequences listed, 21% are singletons. Findings and limits, study-wide: It was held that the diversity estimates obtained from one million T cells were underestimates. It was not possible, with unsorted PBMCs, to conclusively compare naive and antigen-experienced cells. Greater diversity and more naive CD4+ cells were seen in long-lived donors than in aged donors.

V lost 2 bases and J lost 6; bases outside the gene matches: 9. CDR3 size: 17 residues. Per the germline V gene, CDR1 is MNHEY and CDR2 is SVGAGI. The origin of this receptor is a man aged 65-85 years in good health. The chain employs TRBV6-5 and TRBJ2-1; 11 nucleotides line up with TRBD2. The sample was blood. Here the CDR3 reads CASSYTSGRGALNEQFF. The CDR3 DNA reads as TGTGCCAGCAGTTACACTAGCGGGAGAGGGGCCCTCAATGAGCAGTTCTTC.